This TCR beta chain was sequenced for a study of identifying expanded T cells in peripheral blood. During the collection period, no donor immune events like infections were recorded. The CDR3 extends over 17 amino acids. After removal of 3 bases from V and 0 bases from J, the junction contained 5 bases not matched to a gene. Per germline, CDR1 MRHNA and CDR2 SNTAGT. The table came from immunoSEQ multiplex PCR; TCRdb's copy has only in-frame clones and leaves some out. The sample has over 90,000 clones; around 89% are singletons. Sequences were obtained from blood. The chain employs TRBV6-4 and TRBJ2-1; 10 bases are shared with TRBD2. The sequence was collected from a person aged 18 to 70 in good health. This CDR3 reads CASSERAGGYSYNEQFF. DNA for the CDR3: TGTGCCAGCAGTGAGAGAGCGGGGGGGTACTCCTACAATGAGCAGTTCTTC.